Reported below is one T cell receptor (beta chain). This sample stems from a study of response to subunit inactivated influenza vaccine. TCRdb called the RT-PCR reads again in MiXCR, with one record for every CDR3 protein. The sample contains just under 550,000 distinct CDR3 sequences, under 30% of which appear only once. These records were also assigned to another study, of T cells expressing NK-cell markers. That work contributes: For TCR beta, cDNA was produced by 5'RACE template switching with UMIs. Where a few donors were concerned, these clonotypes also led the CD3+CD56-NKG2C+ fraction.

The sample consisted of CD4+ T cells sorted from PBMCs, taken roughly 12 days after vaccination. This TCR derives from a man aged 50-59 years who received an inactivated influenza vaccine.

DNA of the CDR3: TGTGCCAGCAGTACGACTAGCGGGGGTTTCTACGAGCAGTACTTC. Translated: CASSTTSGGFYEQYF. This chain uses TRBV11-2 with TRBJ2-7; 12 positions agree with TRBD2. CDR1 and CDR2 from the germline V gene are SGHAT and FQNNGV. The CDR3 consists of 15 residues. J was trimmed by 3 bases and V by 6 bases; bases with no gene match: 6.